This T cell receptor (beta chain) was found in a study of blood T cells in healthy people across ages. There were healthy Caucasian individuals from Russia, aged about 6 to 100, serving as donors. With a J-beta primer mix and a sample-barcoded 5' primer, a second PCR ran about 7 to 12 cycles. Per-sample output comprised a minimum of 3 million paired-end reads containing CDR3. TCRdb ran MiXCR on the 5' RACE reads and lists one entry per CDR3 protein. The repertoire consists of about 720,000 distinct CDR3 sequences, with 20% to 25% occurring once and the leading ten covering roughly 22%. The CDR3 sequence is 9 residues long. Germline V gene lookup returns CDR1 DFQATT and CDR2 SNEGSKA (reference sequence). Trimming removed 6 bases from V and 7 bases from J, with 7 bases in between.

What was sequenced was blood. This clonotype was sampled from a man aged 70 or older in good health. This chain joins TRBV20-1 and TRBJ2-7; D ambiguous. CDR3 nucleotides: TGCAGTGCCCCCACGGAGCAGTACTTC. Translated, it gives CSAPTEQYF.